Shown below are 16 T cell receptor beta chains from a single sample sequenced in a study of blood T cell repertoires in COVID-19. Assay used: immunoSEQ multiplex PCR; TCRdb lists only in-frame clones, some missing. This table holds under 150,000 clones, approximately 84% found once. The source material was peripheral blood. Source of these receptors: a human donor in a cohort sampled during active COVID-19.

This clone has only a few counts. The J gene is TRBJ1-2, the V gene TRBV7-9, with D possibly TRBD1 on 5 matching bases. The CDR3 loop spans 16 amino acids. V dropped 3 bases and J dropped 8 bases, with 22 bases sitting between them. Germline V gives CDR1 SEHNR, CDR2 FQNEAQ (reference sequence). This chain's CDR3 is CASSFPRSGGGPGYTF. Here the CDR3 DNA reads TGTGCCAGCAGCTTTCCGCGCTCTGGGGGAGGGCCCGGCTACACCTTC.

The V gene is TRBV4-3, the J gene TRBJ2-3, with D possibly TRBD1 on 6 matching bases. The V end lost 4 bases, the J end lost 0 bases, and 11 bases lay between the germline ends. Per germline, CDR1 LGHNA and CDR2 YSLEER. The CDR3 is 15 residues long. The CDR3 DNA follows: TGCGCCAGCAGCCCGACAGGTTTGAGCACAGATACGCAGTATTTT. As protein: CASSPTGLSTDTQYF.

This rearrangement joins TRBV3-1 (or the pseudogene TRBV3-2) to TRBJ2-1, with TRBD2 identical over 16 bases. The length of the CDR3 is 17 residues. The V gene's germline CDR1 is LGHDT and CDR2 YNNKEL (reference sequence). Trimming took 2 bases from V and 5 from J; bases not matched to a gene: 3. This CDR3 reads CASSQWGLAGGNNEQFF. DNA for the CDR3: TGTGCCAGCAGCCAATGGGGACTAGCGGGGGGGAACAATGAGCAGTTCTTC.

V is TRBV7-2 and J is TRBJ1-5; TRBD1 agrees at 9 bases. Germline V gene lookup returns CDR1 SGHTA and CDR2 FQGNSA. V lost 5 bases and J lost 3; bases outside the gene matches: 8. This CDR3 is 16 amino acids long. The CDR3 region is CASSPTGTGSNQPQHF. In DNA form, the CDR3 reads TGTGCCAGCAGCCCCACCGGGACAGGGTCCAATCAGCCCCAGCATTTT.

This clone was recorded a few times. V usage is TRBV7-9 and J usage is TRBJ1-6; 7 bases map to TRBD1. V shed 5 bases and J 7 bases; nucleotides not matched to a gene: 11. The CDR3 runs 16 residues. Looked up from germline, CDR1 is SEHNR and CDR2 is FQNEAQ (reference sequence). The CDR3 here is CASSPLTGTENSPLHF. CDR3 nucleotides: TGTGCCAGCAGCCCACTCACCGGGACAGAAAATTCACCCCTCCACTTT.

The sample holds a few counts of this clone. The chain employs TRBV7-2 and TRBJ2-1, with TRBD2 as a possible D gene (7 bases). Germline V CDR1 and CDR2: SGHTA, FQGNSA. The CDR3 covers 15 residues. The V and J ends lost 3 bases and 8 bases respectively, with 17 bases between them. Written as DNA, the CDR3 is TGTGCCAGCAGCTTGTCGGGGGGCCGAGGAGATGAGCAGTTCTTC. Its translation is CASSLSGGRGDEQFF.

Concerning this clone itself: An end of the junction does not agree with germline; a read error may underlie this. The chain is built from TRBV27 and TRBJ2-5; D ambiguous. The CDR3 consists of 12 residues. CDR1 is MNHEY and CDR2 is SMNVEV in the germline V gene (reference sequence). CDR3 protein: CDPLEWQETQYF. The CDR3 nucleotides are TGCGACCCTCTGGAGTGGCAAGAGACCCAGTACTTC.

The rearrangement uses TRBV11-2 and TRBJ2-3; 13 bases fit TRBD2. Germline values: CDR1 SGHAT, CDR2 FQNNGV. There are 15 residues in the CDR3. V was clipped by 1 base and J by 7 bases; unmatched bases: 2. The CDR3 DNA reads TGTGCCAGCAGCTTAGTGACTAGCGGGGGGAATACGCAGTATTTT. It yields the protein CASSLVTSGGNTQYF.

The chain links TRBV28 to TRBJ1-2; D is undetermined. V was cut by 2 bases and J by 4 bases, with 8 bases left in between. Germline lookup yields CDR1 MDHEN and CDR2 SYDVKM. The CDR3 covers 13 residues. The CDR3 DNA is TGTGCCAGCAGTTTAGTGTCCTTCTATGGCTACACCTTC. It is translated as CASSLVSFYGYTF.

V usage is TRBV5-4 and J usage is TRBJ2-1; 8 nucleotides align to TRBD2. V lost 0 bases, J lost 9 bases, and 8 bases stayed unmatched. Germline CDR1 reads SGHNT; CDR2 reads YYREEE (reference sequence). CDR3 length: 15 amino acids. The DNA of the CDR3 is TGTGCCAGCAGCTTGGAGCCGGGGGGGCTCGGTGAGCAGTTCTTC. Residues: CASSLEPGGLGEQFF.

The J gene is TRBJ2-1, the V gene TRBV19; perhaps TRBD2 as D (6 bases). The V and J ends lost 4 bases and 7 bases respectively, with 17 bases between them. Germline V lookup: CDR1 LNHDA, CDR2 SQIVND (reference sequence). There are 15 residues in the CDR3. CDR3 residues: CASSTAGRTRNEQFF. CDR3 nucleotides: TGTGCCAGTAGTACGGCGGGACGAACCCGAAATGAGCAGTTCTTC.

In DNA, the CDR3 is TGTGCCAGCAACAGCGGGGGGGCTACCTACGAGCAGTACTTC. Protein product: CASNSGGATYEQYF. This chain uses TRBV28 with TRBJ2-7, with TRBD2 identical over 10 bases. The germline V gene has CDR1 MDHEN and CDR2 SYDVKM. With V trimmed by 7 bases and J by 2 bases, 5 bases remained unmatched. The CDR3 sequence is 14 residues long.

The V call is TRBV4-2, the J call TRBJ2-2; 10 nucleotides line up with TRBD2. Germline lookup yields CDR1 LGHNA and CDR2 YNFKEQ. This CDR3 is 19 amino acids long. Trimming removed 1 base from V and 0 bases from J; junction bases left unmatched: 8. CDR3 residues: CASSQVSSGGIANTGELFF. The CDR3 bases are TGTGCCAGCAGCCAAGTCTCTAGCGGGGGAATCGCGAACACCGGGGAGCTGTTTTTT.

This clone was found once. The J gene is TRBJ1-1, the V gene TRBV7-3; D is uncertain. Germline CDR1 reads SGHTA; CDR2 reads FQGTGA. Trimming took off 3 bases at V and 1 base at J, with 9 bases between the two ends. This CDR3 spans 14 amino acids. CDR3 amino acids: CASSFGQSNTEAFF. The DNA for the CDR3 is TGTGCCAGCAGCTTTGGGCAGTCGAACACTGAAGCTTTCTTT.

This clone was detected once. This rearrangement joins TRBV4-2 to TRBJ2-5; no reliable D call. With 0 bases removed from V and 6 bases from J, the gap between germline ends came to 14 bases. Germline V CDR1 and CDR2: LGHNA, YNFKEQ. The CDR3 length is 15 residues. The CDR3 DNA sequence: TGTGCCAGCAGCCAAGAAGTGGGCTGGAAGAAGACCCAGTACTTC. Translating gives CASSQEVGWKKTQYF.

There are a few counts of this clone. CDR3 sequence reads: CASSAPGQRSYEQYF. DNA for the CDR3: TGTGCCAGCAGTGCACCGGGACAGCGCTCCTACGAGCAGTACTTC. The V gene is TRBV6-6, the J gene TRBJ2-7; 7 bases agree with TRBD1. The J segment lost 0 bases and the V segment lost 5 bases, leaving 7 bases of the junction unmatched. The germline gives CDR1 MNHNY, CDR2 SVGAGI (reference sequence). CDR3 size: 15 residues.